The clone carrying this T cell receptor beta chain was seen a few times. TCRdb re-called the 5' RACE reads with MiXCR, one entry per CDR3 protein. The profile shows approximately 53,000 distinct CDR3 sequences, roughly 30% of them singletons. Germline-derived CDR1 and CDR2 are SGHTA and FQGNSA. The V and J ends lost 0 bases and 7 bases respectively, with 9 bases between them. This CDR3 comprises 13 residues. The sequence was obtained from a female donor with breast cancer. The chain carries TRBV7-2 and TRBJ1-2, with D possibly TRBD1 on 5 matching bases. Sequencing was done on a sample of tumor-infiltrating memory CD4+ T cells sorted from the breast tumor. Described subset: memory CD4+ T cells, CD4+CD45RO+CD25-. CDR3 DNA: TGTGCCAGCAGCTTAGCAGGCGGGGGTGGCTACACCTTC. Translating gives CASSLAGGGGYTF.